This TCR beta chain was recovered during a study of vaccination and CD4 T cells after COVID-19. Regarding this clonotype: Antigen unknown.

Cultured CD4+ T cells had their DNA profiled by the Oncomine TCR Beta short-read assay. Cultured CD4+ T cells yielded the extracted genomic DNA. TCRdb re-called the PCR reads with MiXCR, one entry per CDR3 protein. The sample has around 26,000 distinct CDR3 sequences, less than 80% seen once. Noted treatment: roughly 10-day PBMC culture with coronavirus spike peptide pools or control peptides (ViraFEST assay). Each well held roughly 2 million PBMCs in IL-2 (around 10 IU/ml) medium with 10 ug/ml peptide pools. Germline CDR1 is MNHEY and CDR2 is SVGEGT. The ends lost 0 bases at V and 3 bases at J; junction bases unmatched: 16. The CDR3 runs to 20 residues.

The chain carries TRBV6-2 or TRBV6-3 and TRBJ2-7; TRBD2 matches 11 bases. This sequence originates from a human donor who had recovered from COVID-19. The sequenced material came from CD4+ T cells from blood, cultured in vitro. CDR3 coding DNA: TGTGCCAGCAGTTACTCGAACCTGGGGACTAGCGGCCCCAGGGTCTACGAGCAGTACTTC. Translating it yields CASSYSNLGTSGPRVYEQYF.